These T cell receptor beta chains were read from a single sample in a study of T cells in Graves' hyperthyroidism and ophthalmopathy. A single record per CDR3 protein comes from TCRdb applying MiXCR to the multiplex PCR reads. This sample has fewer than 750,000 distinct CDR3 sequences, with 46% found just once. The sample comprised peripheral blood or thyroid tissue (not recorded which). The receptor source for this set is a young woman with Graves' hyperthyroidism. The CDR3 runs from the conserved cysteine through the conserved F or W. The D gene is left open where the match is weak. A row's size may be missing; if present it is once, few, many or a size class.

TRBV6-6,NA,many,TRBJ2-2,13,CASSYVNTGELFF,TGTGCCAGCAGTTACGTGAACACCGGGGAGCTGTTTTTT
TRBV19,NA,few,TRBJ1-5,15,CASTLKGGSNQPQHF,TGTGCCAGTACCCTGAAGGGGGGCAGCAATCAGCCCCAGCATTTT
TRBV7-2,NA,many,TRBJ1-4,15,CASSLTLGRAEKLFF,TGTGCCAGCAGCCTTACCTTGGGTCGTGCTGAAAAACTGTTTTTT
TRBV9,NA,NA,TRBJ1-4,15,CANSADQAMGEKLFF,TGTGCCAACAGCGCAGACCAGGCGATGGGTGAAAAACTGTTTTTT
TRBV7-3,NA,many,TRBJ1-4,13,CASSVTEGGKLFF,TGTGCCAGCAGCGTAACAGAGGGAGGTAAACTGTTTTTT
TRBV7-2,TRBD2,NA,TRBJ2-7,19,CASSLAGGLAGTKRYEQYF,TGTGCCAGCAGCTTAGCGGGGGGACTAGCGGGAACAAAGAGGTACGAGCAGTACTTC
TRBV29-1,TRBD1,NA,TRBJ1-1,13,CSVGGDRDTEAFF,TGCAGCGTGGGGGGGGACAGAGACACTGAAGCTTTCTTT
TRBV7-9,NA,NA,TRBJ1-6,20,CASSSSLASGRTGDNSPLHF,TGTGCCAGCAGCTCCTCCCTTGCTAGCGGGAGGACGGGGGATAATTCACCCCTCCACTTT
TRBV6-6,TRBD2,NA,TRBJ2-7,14,CASSYMGGRHEQYF,TGTGCCAGCAGTTATATGGGCGGGAGACACGAGCAGTACTTC
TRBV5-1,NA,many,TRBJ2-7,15,CASRDRASVENEQYF,TGCGCCAGCAGGGATCGCGCTAGCGTGGAGAACGAGCAGTACTTC
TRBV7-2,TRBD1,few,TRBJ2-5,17,CASSLTATGGVGETQYF,TGTGCCAGCAGTCTGACGGCGACAGGGGGCGTCGGGGAGACCCAGTACTTC
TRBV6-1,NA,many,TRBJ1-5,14,CASSEQGINQPQHF,TGTGCCAGCAGTGAACAGGGCATCAATCAGCCCCAGCATTTT
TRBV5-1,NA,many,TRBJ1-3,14,CASSIPEPGNTIYF,TGCGCCAGCAGCATCCCGGAGCCTGGAAACACCATATATTTT
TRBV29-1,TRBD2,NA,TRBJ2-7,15,CSSQGLAGAVYEQYF,TGCAGCAGCCAAGGCCTAGCGGGAGCGGTCTACGAGCAGTACTTC
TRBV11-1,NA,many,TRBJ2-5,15,CASSLDFQGQETQYF,TGTGCCAGCAGCCTAGACTTCCAGGGGCAGGAGACCCAGTACTTC
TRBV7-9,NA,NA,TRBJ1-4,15,CASSLGWAFNEKLFF,TGTGCCAGCAGCTTAGGCTGGGCATTCAATGAAAAACTGTTTTTT
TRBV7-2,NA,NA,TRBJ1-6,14,CASKEVGRDSPLHF,TGTGCCAGCAAAGAGGTGGGGAGAGATTCACCCCTCCACTTT
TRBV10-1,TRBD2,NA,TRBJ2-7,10,CASAGDEQYF,TGCGCTAGCGCGGGGGACGAGCAGTACTTC
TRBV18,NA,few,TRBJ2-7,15,CASSPRGTVSYEQYF,TGTGCCAGCTCACCCCGAGGGACGGTATCCTACGAGCAGTACTTC
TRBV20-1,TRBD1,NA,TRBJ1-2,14,CSAPRDRQRYGYTF,TGCAGTGCTCCCCGGGACAGGCAACGGTATGGCTACACCTTC
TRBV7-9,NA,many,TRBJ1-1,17,CASSPRGGLITNTEAFF,TGTGCCAGCAGCCCCCGGGGAGGTTTAATTACTAACACTGAAGCTTTCTTT
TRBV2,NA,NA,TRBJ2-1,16,CASGGTRDSSYNEQFF,TGTGCCAGCGGAGGAACTCGGGATAGCTCCTACAATGAGCAGTTCTTC
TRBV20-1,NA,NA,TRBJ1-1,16,CSARDPGAMGTTEAFF,TGCAGTGCTAGAGATCCGGGGGCGATGGGGACAACTGAAGCTTTCTTT
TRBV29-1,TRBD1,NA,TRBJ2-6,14,CSVSGQDGANVLTF,TGCAGCGTTTCCGGACAGGACGGGGCCAACGTCCTGACTTTC
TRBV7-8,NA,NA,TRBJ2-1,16,CASSQGQPSSYNEQFF,TGTGCCAGCAGCCAAGGACAGCCGAGCTCCTACAATGAGCAGTTCTTC
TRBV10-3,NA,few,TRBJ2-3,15,CAISDGDKSTDTQYF,TGTGCCATCAGTGATGGGGACAAGAGCACAGATACGCAGTATTTT
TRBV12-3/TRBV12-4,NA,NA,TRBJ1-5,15,CASSSLGGGRRNEHF,TGTGCCAGCAGTTCCCTAGGAGGCGGGAGGAGGAATGAGCATTTT
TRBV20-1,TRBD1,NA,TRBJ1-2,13,CRLGTVRFYGYTF,TGCAGGCTAGGGACAGTTCGATTCTATGGCTACACCTTC
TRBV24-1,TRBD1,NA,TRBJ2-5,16,CATSGGPGQGQETQYF,TGTGCCACCAGTGGGGGACCGGGACAGGGACAAGAGACCCAGTACTTC
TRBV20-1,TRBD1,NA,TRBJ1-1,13,CSAKNTGGTEAFF,TGCAGTGCTAAAAATACAGGGGGAACTGAAGCTTTCTTT
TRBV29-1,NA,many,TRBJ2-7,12,CSVGLADYEQYF,TGCAGCGTTGGGCTAGCAGACTACGAGCAGTACTTC
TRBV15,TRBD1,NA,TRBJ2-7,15,CATSSFRDRPYEQYF,TGTGCCACCAGCAGCTTCCGGGACAGGCCCTACGAGCAGTACTTC
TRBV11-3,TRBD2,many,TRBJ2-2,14,CASSSGRTSRELFF,TGTGCCAGCAGCTCCGGGAGGACTAGCAGGGAGCTGTTTTTT
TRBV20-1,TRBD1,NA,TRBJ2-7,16,CSARVMGQGNSYEQYF,TGCAGTGCTAGAGTAATGGGACAGGGAAACTCCTACGAGCAGTACTTC
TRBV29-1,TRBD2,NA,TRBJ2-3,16,CSIGTSGRSGTDTQYF,TGCAGCATTGGGACTAGCGGGAGGAGCGGCACAGATACGCAGTATTTT
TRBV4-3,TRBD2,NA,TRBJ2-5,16,CASSHEAGVTNETQYF,TGCGCCAGCAGCCATGAGGCGGGGGTCACTAATGAGACCCAGTACTTC
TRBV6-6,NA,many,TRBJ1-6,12,CASTPDNSPLHF,TGTGCCAGCACCCCCGATAATTCACCCCTCCACTTT
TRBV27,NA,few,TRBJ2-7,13,CASSYQGRYEQYF,TGTGCCAGCAGTTATCAGGGGCGGTACGAGCAGTACTTC
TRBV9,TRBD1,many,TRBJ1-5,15,CASSVAGQGNQPQHF,TGTGCCAGCAGCGTAGCCGGACAGGGGAATCAGCCCCAGCATTTT
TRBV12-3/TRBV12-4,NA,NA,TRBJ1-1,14,CASSATGTWTEALF,TGTGCCAGCAGTGCAACAGGGACTTGGACTGAAGCTCTCTTT
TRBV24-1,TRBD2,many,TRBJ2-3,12,CATSDPGGDQYF,TGTGCCACCAGTGACCCGGGGGGGGACCAGTATTTT
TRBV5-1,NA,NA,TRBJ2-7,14,CASSGVGSTYEQYF,TGCGCCAGCAGCGGGGTCGGGAGTACCTACGAGCAGTACTTC
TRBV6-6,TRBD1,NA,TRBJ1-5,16,CASSYTDRVQHQPQHF,TGTGCCAGCAGTTACACAGACAGGGTCCAGCATCAGCCCCAGCATTTT
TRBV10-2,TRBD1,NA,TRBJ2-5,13,CASRDRGSETQYF,TGCGCCAGCAGGGACAGGGGTTCGGAGACCCAGTACTTC
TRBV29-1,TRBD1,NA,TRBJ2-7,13,CSLVGTGPYEQYF,TGCAGCTTGGTTGGGACAGGGCCCTACGAGCAGTACTTC
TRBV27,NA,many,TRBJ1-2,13,CASSFPGDVGYTF,TGTGCCAGCAGTTTCCCAGGGGACGTTGGCTACACCTTC
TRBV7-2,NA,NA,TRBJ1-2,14,CASSDPSGKDGYTF,TGTGCCAGCAGCGATCCTAGCGGGAAGGATGGCTACACCTTC
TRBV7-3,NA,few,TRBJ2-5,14,CASSPDTGEETQYF,TGTGCCAGCAGCCCTGACACCGGGGAAGAGACCCAGTACTTC
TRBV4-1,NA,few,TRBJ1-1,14,CASSPPDSPTEAFF,TGCGCCAGCAGCCCCCCCGACAGCCCCACTGAAGCTTTCTTT
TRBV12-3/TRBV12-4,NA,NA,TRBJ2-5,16,CASSSKAFLGKETQYF,TGTGCCAGCAGTTCAAAAGCGTTTTTGGGGAAAGAGACCCAGTACTTC
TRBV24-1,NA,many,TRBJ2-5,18,CATSDLGPKGREQETQYF,TGTGCCACCAGTGATTTGGGGCCTAAGGGCAGGGAACAAGAGACCCAGTACTTC